Listed below are T cell receptor beta chains from one sample, sequenced in a study of regulatory T cells in long-lasting Graves disease. TCRdb analysed the multiplex PCR reads with MiXCR anew, one entry per CDR3 protein. The data show around 500,000 distinct CDR3 sequences, around 21% seen once. Sequencing was performed on peripheral blood mononuclear cells (PBMCs), taken when the disease was refractory, from a patient treated with antithyroid drugs. The source of these receptors is a female donor with Graves disease. Each CDR3 is given with its conserved first and last residue. D genes are given only for firm matches. The size entry is marked missing in some rows and otherwise reads once, few, many or a size class.

abundance	j_gene	d_gene	v_gene	CDR3aa	CDR3nt
-	TRBJ1-1	TRBD1	TRBV19	CASSGGQRNTEAFF	TGTGCCAGTAGTGGGGGACAGAGGAACACTGAAGCTTTCTTT
few	TRBJ2-2	TRBD2	TRBV7-9	CASSLTSSGSNTGELFF	TGTGCCAGCAGCTTAACCAGTAGCGGGAGTAACACCGGGGAGCTGTTTTTT
-	TRBJ2-7	-	TRBV12-3/TRBV12-4	CASSLSTQTYEQYF	TGTGCCAGCAGCCTCTCAACACAGACCTACGAGCAGTACTTC
few	TRBJ2-3	-	TRBV19	CASSIKRGLGDTQYF	TGTGCCAGTAGTATTAAGCGAGGTCTTGGCGATACGCAGTATTTT
few	TRBJ2-1	TRBD1	TRBV6-2/TRBV6-3	CASRKWTGTYNEQFF	TGTGCCAGCAGAAAATGGACAGGGACCTACAATGAGCAGTTCTTC
-	TRBJ1-5	-	TRBV20-1	CSASPGPTLRGNQPQHF	TGCAGTGCTAGTCCGGGACCAACCCTTCGTGGCAATCAGCCCCAGCATTTT
-	TRBJ2-2	-	TRBV6-1	CATIDLTSSAGELFF	TGTGCCACCATAGATCTAACATCCTCGGCCGGGGAGCTGTTTTTT
many	TRBJ2-5	TRBD2	TRBV28	CASSSRPTSGQETQYF	TGTGCCAGCAGTTCACGCCCGACTAGCGGACAAGAGACCCAGTACTTC
-	TRBJ1-1	-	TRBV5-1	CASSPSSMNTEAFF	TGCGCCAGCAGCCCCAGCTCCATGAACACTGAAGCTTTCTTT
many	TRBJ2-2	-	TRBV6-1	CASTLVAGVSANTGELFF	TGTGCCAGCACCCTGGTGGCAGGGGTGTCCGCGAACACCGGGGAGCTGTTTTTT
many	TRBJ2-5	TRBD1	TRBV29-1	CSVEDYGTGGRETQYF	TGCAGCGTTGAAGATTACGGGACAGGGGGCAGGGAGACCCAGTACTTC
many	TRBJ2-5	-	TRBV6-1	CASASPWLETQYF	TGTGCCAGCGCCTCACCGTGGCTAGAGACCCAGTACTTC
few	TRBJ2-5	-	TRBV29-1	CSVEDEGGQETQYF	TGCAGCGTTGAAGATGAGGGGGGTCAAGAGACCCAGTACTTC
few	TRBJ1-1	-	TRBV15	CATSASGTWTEAFF	TGTGCCACCAGCGCCTCGGGTACGTGGACTGAAGCTTTCTTT
-	TRBJ2-7	TRBD2	TRBV4-2	CASSRAFSASGGYEQYF	TGTGCCAGCAGCCGAGCCTTCTCGGCTAGCGGAGGGTACGAGCAGTACTTC
few	TRBJ1-1	-	TRBV18	CASSPLDKQNTEAFF	TGTGCCAGCTCACCACTCGACAAACAGAACACTGAAGCTTTCTTT
many	TRBJ1-2	-	TRBV7-2	CASGKRQDTWYGYTF	TGTGCCAGCGGAAAGCGACAGGATACTTGGTATGGCTACACCTTC
few	TRBJ2-7	-	TRBV2	CASRGTGTGQQYF	TGTGCCAGCAGGGGGACTGGAACCGGGCAGCAGTACTTC
few	TRBJ2-2	-	TRBV20-1	CSARDLQGTFTGELFF	TGCAGTGCTAGAGATCTTCAGGGGACTTTCACCGGGGAGCTGTTTTTT
few	TRBJ1-1	-	TRBV19	CASSVPGFSEAFF	TGTGCCAGTAGTGTACCAGGGTTTTCTGAAGCTTTCTTT
few	TRBJ1-2	-	TRBV7-2	CASSLPRTDGYTF	TGTGCCAGCAGCTTACCGCGGACAGACGGCTACACCTTC
-	TRBJ2-7	TRBD2	TRBV4-3	CASSQGGGSYEQYF	TGCGCCAGCAGCCAAGGGGGGGGCTCCTACGAGCAGTACTTC
many	TRBJ2-7	-	TRBV27	CASTHGGPSYEQYF	TGTGCCAGCACACACGGGGGACCATCCTACGAGCAGTACTTC